This TCR beta chain is from a study of cytomegalovirus exposure and HLA in healthy donors (dated by TCRdb to the late 2010s). General notes on the study: An earlier analysis of several hundred of the donors reported more than 250 Gb of sequence data and 117 million unique TCR beta sequences from about 200 million T cells. The study used immunosequencing to profile the T cell repertoires of 600 to 850 subjects and linked those repertoires to cytomegalovirus serostatus. Along with the roughly 670-subject first cohort, a separate validation cohort of over a hundred different subjects was used. Among the roughly 390 genotyped donors, roughly 80% belonged to the genetic ancestry cluster associated with self-reported Caucasian donors. Every discovery cohort repertoire had been produced on one sequencing platform. An earlier analysis of 500 to 750 of the donors applied high-throughput TCR beta sequencing to assess whether each TCR beta V gene segment acted as functional or pseudogenic. An early release that covered about 640 HLA-typed donors contained approximately 300 gigabases of sequencing data and tens of millions of unique TCR sequences. A later genetic analysis used genome-wide SNP genotypes for about 60% of the roughly 700 donors, treating that subset as a discovery cohort. Donor age, sex, ethnicity and CMV serostatus were compiled alongside the repertoire data. The later analysis used no new phenotypic data to find candidate immune exposures, relying instead on TCR beta sequences and their occurrence across donors. Among about 370 genotyped donors of the cohort, an average of approximately 200,000 unique TCR beta nucleotide sequences was sequenced per donor, of which approximately 18% were non-productive. Typing coverage varied by locus: about 629-630 donors for A, B, C, DRB1 and DQB1; approximately 560 for DQA1; more than 600 for DPA1; approximately 450 for DPB1. About 5 DR-DQ haplotypes were handled as single units for association and clustering, since linkage in the cohort was strong. The aim of the study was to test whether cataloging public T cell receptors could identify signatures of past pathogen exposure. To predict cytomegalovirus infection status, the study brought together high-throughput TCR immunosequencing, statistical association of individual TCRs with disease status, and machine learning. Class I and class II HLA loci were covered by the typing at four-digit resolution. In a later analysis, previously published TCR beta repertoires from several hundred donors were re-analyzed and high-resolution HLA genotyping was added so that TCR occurrence patterns could be studied. What the authors observed across the whole study: Only TCR beta chains were sequenced in this cohort, and the absence of alpha or paired-chain data limited detectable features. A further reported finding was that TCR beta sequences accurately predicted the HLA-A and HLA-B alleles for most subjects in the first cohort. Most TCR sequences were seen in very few donors, while some public TCRs were found in many individuals. A later analysis found that HLA-associated TCR beta chains were more clonally expanded and had lower generation probabilities than equally common non-associated chains. A group of highly shared sequence variants was considered likely to be a technical artifact of the sequencing pipeline. Immune exposure information for the cohort was limited to CMV serostatus. Correlated functional status among segregating V segments might be attributable to linkage disequilibrium, but an unknown experimental factor could not be ruled out. In an earlier analysis of 500 to 650 of the donors, most TCR beta V segments appeared in productive rearrangements about 90% or about 30% of the time, broadly matching IMGT annotations. According to a later analysis, parvovirus B19, influenza, CMV and Epstein-Barr virus appeared linked to several top co-occurrence clusters. When HLA alleles, especially DR and DQ, strongly co-occurred, TCR associations were difficult to assign to individual alleles. Three of the identified cytomegalovirus-associated TCR beta chains were confirmed in vitro to be specific for cytomegalovirus antigens. In both the original and validation cohorts, the classifier was reported to diagnose cytomegalovirus status with high specificity and sensitivity. Sequencing depth was assumed to be roughly uniform across donors in the presence/absence analyses, though that assumption may not hold. Fewer than 20 rarely observed V segments, including chromosome 9 orphons, were excluded from the earlier analysis of a few hundred of the donors because counts were too low. Because some donors lacked HLA typing at each locus, the association tests relied only on the typed subset. In a later genetic analysis, a missense DCLRE1C variant was associated with V-gene and J-gene trimming of TCR beta chains, and the association was replicated in an independent cohort. According to the authors, the approach could potentially be generalized to other disease states and immunological phenotypes. In a later genetic analysis, fewer N-insertions in productive TCRs were reported among donors in an Asian-associated ancestry cluster than the roughly 700-donor mean. A later analysis associated 15,000 or so TCR beta sequences with specific HLA alleles at a false discovery rate of 0.05. According to a later analysis, TCR association rates differed among HLA loci, with DRB1 alleles showing the most associated TCRs and HLA-C alleles showing the fewest. A later analysis found that most CMV-associated TCR beta chains appeared HLA-restricted, with HLA associations seemingly driven largely by CMV exposure. Some IMGT-functional V segments, including TRBV6-2 and TRBV6-3, could not be told apart with the 87-base-pair reads, so those segments were excluded. A total of around 150 TCR beta chains were listed by the study as associated with cytomegalovirus.

Remarks on this clone: Its target antigen remains unknown. No much larger clone exists at a distance of one base, and base qualities are not known.

The germline V gene encodes CDR1 SGHRS and CDR2 YFSETQ. Spanning cysteine to phenylalanine, the CDR3 consists of 16 amino acids. Just the 48-base CDR3 DNA is kept, in frame starting at base 1. V is trimmed back by 3 bases and J by 5 bases, and the junction contains 9 bases that no gene match accounts for. The cohort was made up of approximately 700 healthy bone marrow donors. At the time of sampling, all cohort members were nominally healthy, though unrecorded immune exposures were likely present. The donor was CMV seropositive and was included in the group of approximately 310 seropositive cohort members. Every donor gave a peripheral blood sample, and the peripheral blood mononuclear cells from that sample were used for TCR beta sequencing. The Qiagen DNeasy Blood Extraction Kit was used to extract genomic DNA from the blood cell samples. The library was made by the immunoSEQ multiplex PCR assay. A mixture of 60 forward primers for TCR Vbeta segments and 13 reverse primers for TCR Jbeta segments was used in the multiplex PCR. A multiplex PCR assay on genomic DNA amplified the CDR3 region of rearranged TCR beta genes. Amplified TCR beta libraries were sequenced as 87-base-pair reads on the Illumina HiSeq System. In the authors' own workflow: In a later analysis, 80 million or so unique TCR beta chains were counted across the 666 repertoires, and roughly 11 million of these chains were shared by at least two donors. A nearest-neighbor algorithm error-corrected the raw reads and collapsed the reads into unique sequences, merging closely related sequences to remove PCR and sequencing errors. CDR3 sequences were aligned to IMGT reference sequences to assign V, D and J gene segments. For a sequence to be retained, at least a six-nucleotide match to both a V gene segment and a J gene segment was required. Rearrangements were classified as productive when the CDR3 lacked stop codons and remained in frame with V and J, and all other rearrangements were classified as non-productive. CDR3 was defined according to IMGT convention as the region running from the second conserved V-encoded cysteine to the conserved J-encoded phenylalanine. The earlier analysis of about 530 of the donors excluded any sequence lacking an unambiguous match to a single V gene segment. An earlier analysis of approximately 590 of the donors called V segments functional above 56.7% productive rearrangements and segregating when the between-donor standard deviation exceeded 5%. To diagnose cytomegalovirus status from the catalog of TCR beta chain sequences, a statistical classification framework was built. V and J gene assignment, in a later analysis, came from comparing TCR nucleotide sequences with IMGT/GENE-DB human TR gene sequences. The TCRdist pipeline was used in a later analysis to assign CDR3 sequences and most-parsimonious VDJ recombination scenarios. In a later analysis, each TCR beta chain was defined by its CDR3 amino acid sequence together with its V-gene family, and reads without a unique V-gene family were excluded. A later analysis removed 500 to 650 highly shared, low-generation-probability nucleotide sequences to deal with suspected cross-contamination and a sequencing artifact. For each public chain, a later analysis derived a clonal expansion index from normalized ranks of inferred template counts within each repertoire. A later analysis computed generation probabilities with a VDJ recombination model fitted to out-of-frame rearrangements, and checked the results against IGoR. In a later analysis, TCR-TCR, TCR-HLA and TCR-CMV co-occurrence was scored with hypergeometric tests, and a repertoire-size bias correction was applied to TCR pairs. A later analysis estimated false discovery rates by permuting HLA or CMV assignments 20 times. In a later analysis, co-occurring TCRs were grouped using DBSCAN, with TCRdist sequence similarity added in when clustering inside HLA-allele-positive subsets. For co-occurrence clustering, repertoires with fewer than 30,000 or more than 120,000 public chains were excluded, along with 4 to 6 repertoires with anomalous nucleotide sharing. TCRdb retrieved this table from immuneACCESS and kept in-frame rearrangements only. Not all clones are present; in checked studies, unresolved V genes account for under half, and no reason is known for the remainder. D and trimming come from the DNA, and the V and J calls and clone size come from that table. The sample data list over 150,000 clones, and approximately 67% of these were observed just once. Jointly, the top ten make up roughly 4% of the sample.

This TCR derives from a woman aged 18-30 years in good health and CMV-seropositive. This sequence uses TRBV5-1 and TRBJ2-2; 8 central bases correspond to TRBD2. The sequencing input was PBMCs. The DNA sequence is TGCGCCAGCAGCTGGACCCTAGCGGGCAGGACCGGGGAGCTGTTTTTT. Translation gives CASSWTLAGRTGELFF.